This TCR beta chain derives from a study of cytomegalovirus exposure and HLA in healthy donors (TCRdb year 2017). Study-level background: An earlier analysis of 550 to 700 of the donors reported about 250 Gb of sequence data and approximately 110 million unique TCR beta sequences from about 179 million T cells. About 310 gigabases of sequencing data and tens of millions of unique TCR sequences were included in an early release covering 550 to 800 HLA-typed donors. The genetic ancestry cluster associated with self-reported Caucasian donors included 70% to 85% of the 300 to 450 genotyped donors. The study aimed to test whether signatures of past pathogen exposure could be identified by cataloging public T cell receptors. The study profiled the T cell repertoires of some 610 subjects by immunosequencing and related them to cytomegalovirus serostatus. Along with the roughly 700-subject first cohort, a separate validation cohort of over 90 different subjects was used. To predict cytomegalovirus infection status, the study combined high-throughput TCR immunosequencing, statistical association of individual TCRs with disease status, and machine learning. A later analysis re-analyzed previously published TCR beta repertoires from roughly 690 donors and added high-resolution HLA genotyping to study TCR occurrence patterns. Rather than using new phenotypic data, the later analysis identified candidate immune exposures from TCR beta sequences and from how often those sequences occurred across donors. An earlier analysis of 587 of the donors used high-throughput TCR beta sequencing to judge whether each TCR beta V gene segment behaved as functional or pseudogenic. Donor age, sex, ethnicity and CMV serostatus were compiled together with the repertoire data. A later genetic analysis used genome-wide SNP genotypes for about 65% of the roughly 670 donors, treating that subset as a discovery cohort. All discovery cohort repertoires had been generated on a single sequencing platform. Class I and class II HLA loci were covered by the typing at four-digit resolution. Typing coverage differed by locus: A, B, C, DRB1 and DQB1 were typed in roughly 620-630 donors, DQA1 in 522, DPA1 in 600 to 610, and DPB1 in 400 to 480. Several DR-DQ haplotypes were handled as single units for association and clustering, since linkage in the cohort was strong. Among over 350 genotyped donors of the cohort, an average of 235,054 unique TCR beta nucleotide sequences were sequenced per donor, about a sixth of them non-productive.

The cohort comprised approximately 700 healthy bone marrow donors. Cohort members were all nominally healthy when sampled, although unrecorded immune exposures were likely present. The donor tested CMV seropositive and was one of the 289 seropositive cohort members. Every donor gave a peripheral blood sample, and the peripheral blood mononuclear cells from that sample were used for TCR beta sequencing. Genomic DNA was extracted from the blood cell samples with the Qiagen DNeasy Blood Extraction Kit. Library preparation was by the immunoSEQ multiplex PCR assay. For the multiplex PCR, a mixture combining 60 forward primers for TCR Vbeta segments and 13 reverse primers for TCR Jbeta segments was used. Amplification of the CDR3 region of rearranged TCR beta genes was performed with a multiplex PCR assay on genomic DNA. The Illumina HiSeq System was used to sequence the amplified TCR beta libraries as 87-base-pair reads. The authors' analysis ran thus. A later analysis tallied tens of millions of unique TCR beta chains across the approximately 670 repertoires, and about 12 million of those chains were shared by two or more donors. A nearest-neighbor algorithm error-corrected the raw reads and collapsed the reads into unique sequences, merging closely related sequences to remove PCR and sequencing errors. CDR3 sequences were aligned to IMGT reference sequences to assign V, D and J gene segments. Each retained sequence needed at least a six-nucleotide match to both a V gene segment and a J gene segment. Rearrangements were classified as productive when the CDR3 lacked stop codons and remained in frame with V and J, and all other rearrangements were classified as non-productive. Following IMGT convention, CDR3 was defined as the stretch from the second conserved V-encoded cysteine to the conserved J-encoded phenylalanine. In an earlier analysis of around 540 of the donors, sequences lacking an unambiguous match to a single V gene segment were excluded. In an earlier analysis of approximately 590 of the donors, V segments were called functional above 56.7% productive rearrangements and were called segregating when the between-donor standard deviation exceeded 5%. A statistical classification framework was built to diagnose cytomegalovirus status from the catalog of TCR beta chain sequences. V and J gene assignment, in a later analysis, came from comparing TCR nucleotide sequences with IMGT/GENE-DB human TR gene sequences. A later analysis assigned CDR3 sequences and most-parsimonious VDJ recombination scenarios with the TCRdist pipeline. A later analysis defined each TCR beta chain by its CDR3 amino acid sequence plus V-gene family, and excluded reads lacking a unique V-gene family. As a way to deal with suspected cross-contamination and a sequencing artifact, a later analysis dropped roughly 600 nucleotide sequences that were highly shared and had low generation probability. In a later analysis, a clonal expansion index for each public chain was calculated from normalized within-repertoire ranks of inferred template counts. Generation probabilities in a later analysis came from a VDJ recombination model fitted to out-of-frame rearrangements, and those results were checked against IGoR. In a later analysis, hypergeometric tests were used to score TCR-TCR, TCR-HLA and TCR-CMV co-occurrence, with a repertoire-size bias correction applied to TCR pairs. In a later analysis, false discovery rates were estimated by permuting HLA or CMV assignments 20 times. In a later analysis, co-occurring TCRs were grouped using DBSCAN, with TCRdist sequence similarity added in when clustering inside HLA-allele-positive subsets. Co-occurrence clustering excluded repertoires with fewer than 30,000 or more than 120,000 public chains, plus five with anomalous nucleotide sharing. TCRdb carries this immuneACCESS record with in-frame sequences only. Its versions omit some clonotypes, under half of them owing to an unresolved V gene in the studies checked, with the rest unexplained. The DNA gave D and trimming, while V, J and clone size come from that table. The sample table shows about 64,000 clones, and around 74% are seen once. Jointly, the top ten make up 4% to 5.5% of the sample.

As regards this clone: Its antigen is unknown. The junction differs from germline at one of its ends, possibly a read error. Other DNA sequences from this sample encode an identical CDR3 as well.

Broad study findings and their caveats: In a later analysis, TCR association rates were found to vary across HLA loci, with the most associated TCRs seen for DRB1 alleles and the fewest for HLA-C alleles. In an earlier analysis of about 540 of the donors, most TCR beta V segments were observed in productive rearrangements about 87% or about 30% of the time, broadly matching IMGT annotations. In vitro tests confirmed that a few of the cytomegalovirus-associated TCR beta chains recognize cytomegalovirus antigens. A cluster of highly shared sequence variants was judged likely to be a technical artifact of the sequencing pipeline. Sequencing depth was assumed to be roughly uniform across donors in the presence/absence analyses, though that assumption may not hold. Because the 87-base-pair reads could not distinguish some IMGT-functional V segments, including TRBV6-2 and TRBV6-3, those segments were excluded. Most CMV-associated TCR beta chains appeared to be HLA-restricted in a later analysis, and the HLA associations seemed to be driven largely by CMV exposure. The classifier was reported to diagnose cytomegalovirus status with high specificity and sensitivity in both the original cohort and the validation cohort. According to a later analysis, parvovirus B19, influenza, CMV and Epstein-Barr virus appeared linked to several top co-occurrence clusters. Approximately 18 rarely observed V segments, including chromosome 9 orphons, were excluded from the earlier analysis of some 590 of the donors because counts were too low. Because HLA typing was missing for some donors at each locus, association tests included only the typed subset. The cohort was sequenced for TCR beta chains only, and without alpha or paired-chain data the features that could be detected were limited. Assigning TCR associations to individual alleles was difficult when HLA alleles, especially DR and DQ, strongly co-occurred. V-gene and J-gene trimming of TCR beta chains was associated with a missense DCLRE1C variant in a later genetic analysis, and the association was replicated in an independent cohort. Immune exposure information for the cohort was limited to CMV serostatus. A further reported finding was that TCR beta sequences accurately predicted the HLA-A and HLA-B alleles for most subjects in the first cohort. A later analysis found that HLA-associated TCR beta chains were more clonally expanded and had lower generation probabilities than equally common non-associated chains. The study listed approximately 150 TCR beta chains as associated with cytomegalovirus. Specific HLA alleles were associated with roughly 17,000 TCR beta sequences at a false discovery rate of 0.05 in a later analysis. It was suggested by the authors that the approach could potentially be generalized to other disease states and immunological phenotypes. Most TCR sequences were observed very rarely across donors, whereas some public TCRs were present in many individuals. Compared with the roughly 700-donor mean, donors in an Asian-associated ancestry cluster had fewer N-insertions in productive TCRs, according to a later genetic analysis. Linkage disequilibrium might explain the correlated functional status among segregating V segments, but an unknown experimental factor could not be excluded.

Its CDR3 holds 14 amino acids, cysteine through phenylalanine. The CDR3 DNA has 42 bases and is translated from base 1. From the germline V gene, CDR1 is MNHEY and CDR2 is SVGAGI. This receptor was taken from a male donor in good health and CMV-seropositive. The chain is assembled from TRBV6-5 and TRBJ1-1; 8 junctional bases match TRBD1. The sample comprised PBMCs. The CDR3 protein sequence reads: CASRSQGANAEAFF. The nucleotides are TGTGCCAGCAGGTCTCAGGGGGCAAATGCTGAAGCTTTCTTC.